This T cell receptor (beta chain) emerged from a study of blood T cell repertoires in COVID-19. Study information: Researchers got acute and convalescent COVID-19 samples from the United States, Italy and Spain. The analysed material was cDNA or gDNA that came from T cells, B-cell-depleted T cells, or PBMCs.

Trimming took 5 bases from V and 5 from J, leaving 21 bases between them. CDR1 is MDHEN and CDR2 is SYDVKM in the germline V gene. The CDR3 is made up of 16 amino acids. In the authors' workflow: From reference gene primer amplification, estimates of nucleated cell counts were derived. Generated by immunoSEQ multiplex PCR, the TCRdb table keeps only in-frame clones and is missing some. V, J and clone size derive from that table, while D and trimming were established from the DNA sequence. The table has approximately 360,000 clones, roughly nine tenths seen once. The clonotype comes from a man between 40 and 49 years old with acute or convalescent COVID-19. The sample was peripheral blood. V gene TRBV28 combines with J gene TRBJ1-2; perhaps TRBD1 as D (5 bases). The CDR3 bases are TGTGCCAGCAGTCCGACCCCGGCCGGGGGGAGGTATGGCTACACCTTC. This sequence encodes CASSPTPAGGRYGYTF.